The clone carrying this T cell receptor beta chain was observed at least ten times. No antigen is known for it. Individual cDNA molecules received unique molecular identifiers during library preparation. TCRdb passed the 5' RACE reads through MiXCR, listing each CDR3 protein once. This sample yields about 100,000 distinct CDR3 sequences, of which approximately 13% are seen a single time; about 2% belongs to the top ten. There are 10 residues in the CDR3. Germline values: CDR1 SNHLY, CDR2 FYNNEI. Deletions cut 5 bases from V and 4 bases from J, with 3 bases between. This record comes from a study of early T cells in non-severe SARS-CoV-2 infection. Study-wide background: Unpaired chains resulted from sequencing bulk RNA of unsorted whole blood. Study conclusions and caveats: In VDJdb matching, anti-spike CD8 responses were favored while private and CD4 specificities went missing.

The sequence was collected from an adult who was a healthcare worker with PCR-confirmed SARS-CoV-2 infection or an uninfected control (not recorded which). The gene calls are TRBV2 and TRBJ2-7; D gene unclear. Sample: whole blood. The CDR3: CASSNYEQYF. The CDR3 bases are TGTGCCAGCAGTAATTACGAGCAGTACTTC.